A few counts support the clone carrying this T cell receptor beta chain. Its specificity is not known. V gave up 1 base and J gave up 0 bases, with 9 bases separating them. Germline V gene data show CDR1 as MGHDK and CDR2 as SYGVNS. CDR3 length equals 16 residues. TCRdb re-derived calls from the 5' RACE reads in MiXCR, one entry per CDR3 protein. The sample lists about 520,000 distinct CDR3 sequences; under 25% were seen once. The source of the sample is a study of identical twins. Study outcomes and limitations: Invariant T cells like MAIT and iNKT could partly confound the zero-insertion analyses. Beta out-of-frame sequences displayed a weaker excess of sharing between twins. Excess low generation probability was seen in twin-shared out-of-frame alpha sequences.

The sample also formed part of further work on T cells expressing NK-cell markers. From that study: The study found these clonotypes also leading the CD3+CD56-NKG2C+ fraction in a few donors.

The origin of this receptor is a woman aged 18-35 years in good health. The V gene is TRBV25-1, the J gene TRBJ2-2; TRBD1 is a possible D gene (5 bases). Sequenced: CD4+ T cells sorted from blood. The CDR3 DNA reads as TGTGCCAGCAGTGAATTAGGGGCCTCGAACACCGGGGAGCTGTTTTTT. Its translation: CASSELGASNTGELFF.